The rows below give T cell receptor beta chains drawn from one sample of a study of CD8 T cells in cerebrospinal fluid in Alzheimer's disease. Reanalyzing the 10x single-cell sequencing reads, TCRdb keeps one entry per CDR3 protein, without DNA. Its listing shows under 1,500 distinct CDR3 sequences. The sequenced material came from cerebrospinal fluid. Source of these receptors: a human donor with mild cognitive impairment. The CDR3 runs from the conserved cysteine through the conserved F or W. Clone sizes are given selectively: once, few, many, or a class where the clone is expanded.

v_call: TRBV21-1; j_call: TRBJ1-5; clone_size: medium-sized; cdr3_aa: CASSKEPPGGEDQPQHF
v_call: TRBV2; j_call: TRBJ1-6; clone_size: medium-sized; cdr3_aa: CASSSQGPRGSPLHF
v_call: TRBV6-1; j_call: TRBJ1-1; clone_size: medium-sized; cdr3_aa: CASSEVDPGNTEAFF
v_call: TRBV27; j_call: TRBJ1-4; clone_size: medium-sized; cdr3_aa: CASSPFILDRVATNEKLFF
v_call: TRBV9; j_call: TRBJ2-7; clone_size: medium-sized; cdr3_aa: CASSPGGDTYEQYF
v_call: TRBV7-3; j_call: TRBJ2-1; clone_size: large; cdr3_aa: CASSPGREYNEQFF
v_call: TRBV6-5; j_call: TRBJ2-7; clone_size: medium-sized; cdr3_aa: CASSATGSSYEQYF
v_call: TRBV9; j_call: TRBJ2-3; clone_size: medium-sized; cdr3_aa: CASTKGASGGPQDF
v_call: TRBV5-1; j_call: TRBJ2-5; clone_size: large; cdr3_aa: CASRDTRTSIRETQYF
v_call: TRBV20-1; j_call: TRBJ2-1; clone_size: medium-sized; cdr3_aa: CSARDVGLGPNEQFF
v_call: TRBV20-1; j_call: TRBJ1-1; clone_size: medium-sized; cdr3_aa: CSARDPAKGNTEAFF
v_call: TRBV4-1; j_call: TRBJ2-1; clone_size: large; cdr3_aa: CASSQYQAGQFF
v_call: TRBV28; j_call: TRBJ2-1; clone_size: large; cdr3_aa: CASRGTGGDNEQFF
v_call: TRBV7-2; j_call: TRBJ2-3; clone_size: medium-sized; cdr3_aa: CASSFGPASDTQYF
v_call: TRBV9; j_call: TRBJ2-7; clone_size: medium-sized; cdr3_aa: CASSVDPGLRLGEQYF
v_call: TRBV5-4; j_call: TRBJ2-3; clone_size: .; cdr3_aa: CASSLWSTDTQYF
v_call: TRBV4-3; j_call: TRBJ2-3; clone_size: medium-sized; cdr3_aa: CASSQDAGLAGAPDVNTQYF
v_call: TRBV3-1; j_call: TRBJ2-7; clone_size: medium-sized; cdr3_aa: CASSQIEGGEQYF
v_call: TRBV5-1; j_call: TRBJ1-3; clone_size: medium-sized; cdr3_aa: CASSFAGSSGNTIYF
v_call: TRBV20-1; j_call: TRBJ1-1; clone_size: medium-sized; cdr3_aa: CSARGTGDTEAFF
v_call: TRBV14; j_call: TRBJ1-6; clone_size: medium-sized; cdr3_aa: CASSPELYSPLHF
v_call: TRBV20-1; j_call: TRBJ1-2; clone_size: medium-sized; cdr3_aa: CSARGGQRIYGYTF
v_call: TRBV18; j_call: TRBJ2-5; clone_size: .; cdr3_aa: CASSPPNQETQYF
v_call: TRBV7-2; j_call: TRBJ1-2; clone_size: large; cdr3_aa: CASSLDPGYYGYTF
v_call: TRBV5-1; j_call: TRBJ2-5; clone_size: medium-sized; cdr3_aa: CASSLELAGGRKETQYF
v_call: TRBV7-8; j_call: TRBJ1-2; clone_size: large; cdr3_aa: CASSAGRDRGYTF
v_call: TRBV5-1; j_call: TRBJ2-1; clone_size: large; cdr3_aa: CASSFGGTDEQFF
v_call: TRBV12-3/TRBV12-4; j_call: TRBJ2-3; clone_size: medium-sized; cdr3_aa: CASRPETRITDTQYF
v_call: TRBV11-2; j_call: TRBJ2-5; clone_size: medium-sized; cdr3_aa: CASSLAAGQGQETQYF
v_call: TRBV6-2/TRBV6-3; j_call: TRBJ2-7; clone_size: medium-sized; cdr3_aa: CASSYRGGSREQYF
v_call: TRBV21-1; j_call: TRBJ1-4; clone_size: .; cdr3_aa: CASSASRVEEKLFF
v_call: TRBV10-2; j_call: TRBJ1-5; clone_size: large; cdr3_aa: CASSDSSNQPQHF
v_call: TRBV6-5; j_call: TRBJ2-2; clone_size: medium-sized; cdr3_aa: CASSTPGRGAGELFF
v_call: TRBV7-2; j_call: TRBJ1-2; clone_size: medium-sized; cdr3_aa: CASRLTSLYGYTF
v_call: TRBV10-3; j_call: TRBJ2-1; clone_size: large; cdr3_aa: CAISDVTGTGTRNEQFF
v_call: TRBV6-5; j_call: TRBJ1-1; clone_size: medium-sized; cdr3_aa: CASSPRRTEAFF
v_call: TRBV18; j_call: TRBJ2-2; clone_size: medium-sized; cdr3_aa: CASSPPAGANTGELFF
v_call: TRBV7-2; j_call: TRBJ2-1; clone_size: large; cdr3_aa: CASSLDGPLDEQFF
v_call: TRBV12-5; j_call: TRBJ2-5; clone_size: .; cdr3_aa: CASGLGTSGGVQETQYF
v_call: TRBV7-6; j_call: TRBJ2-2; clone_size: large; cdr3_aa: CASSLGGINTGELFF
v_call: TRBV20-1; j_call: TRBJ1-1; clone_size: .; cdr3_aa: CSPIPPSWGTEAFF
v_call: TRBV5-1; j_call: TRBJ1-3; clone_size: .; cdr3_aa: CASSPPSGRGNTIYF
v_call: TRBV24-1; j_call: TRBJ1-1; clone_size: medium-sized; cdr3_aa: CATSDRDRPYKAFF
v_call: TRBV6-1; j_call: TRBJ1-1; clone_size: medium-sized; cdr3_aa: CASSDQASHTEAFF
v_call: TRBV28; j_call: TRBJ1-4; clone_size: medium-sized; cdr3_aa: CASRNPGTNEKLFF
v_call: TRBV5-6; j_call: TRBJ1-6; clone_size: .; cdr3_aa: CASSPRSGPGAYNSPLHF
v_call: TRBV7-9; j_call: TRBJ1-1; clone_size: large; cdr3_aa: CASHRNTEAFF
v_call: TRBV20-1; j_call: TRBJ2-1; clone_size: .; cdr3_aa: CSARQDLEQFF
v_call: TRBV6-5; j_call: TRBJ2-5; clone_size: medium-sized; cdr3_aa: CASSSGGTGRETQYF
v_call: TRBV7-2; j_call: TRBJ1-3; clone_size: large; cdr3_aa: CASSLYAAVGAGNTIYF
v_call: TRBV7-2; j_call: TRBJ2-3; clone_size: medium-sized; cdr3_aa: CASSPDRGRRTQYF